The rows below give T cell receptor beta chains drawn from one sample of a study of OX40 agonist ivuxolimab in advanced cancers. Generated by immunoSEQ multiplex PCR, the TCRdb table keeps only in-frame clones and is missing some. The sample yields 45,000 to 60,000 clones, 89% seen once. The material sequenced was CD4+ or CD8+ T cells sorted from blood, taken in a trial of the OX40 agonist ivuxolimab. The receptors originated from an adult with an advanced solid tumor such as melanoma, head and neck, liver or kidney cancer. Both conserved end residues are part of each CDR3. Fields, in order: V gene, D gene, J gene, clone size, CDR3 DNA, CDR3 protein. A D gene is named only where the DNA matches it firmly. Size is stated for part of the rows, as once, few or many counts, or as a class when the clone is expanded.

TRBV27,TRBD2,TRBJ2-3,-,TGTGCCAGCAGTTTTACTAGCGGGAGCACAGATACGCAGTATTTT,CASSFTSGSTDTQYF
TRBV2,-,TRBJ2-5,-,TGTGCCAGCAGTCGAACACAGGGTGAGGAGACCCAGTACTTC,CASSRTQGEETQYF
TRBV5-4,-,TRBJ2-3,-,TGTGCCAGCAGAACCATGGGGGCTCAGGGGGATACGCAGTATTTT,CASRTMGAQGDTQYF
TRBV19,-,TRBJ2-7,-,TGTGCCAGTAGCACGGGAGAATCCTACGAGCAGTACTTC,CASSTGESYEQYF
TRBV4-3,-,TRBJ1-1,few,TGCGCCAGCAGCCAAGATGTGGTTCGCACTGAAGCTTTCTTT,CASSQDVVRTEAFF
TRBV27,TRBD1,TRBJ2-1,-,TGTGCCAGCAGTGTGGGACAGGGAGCATCAAATGAGCAGTTCTTC,CASSVGQGASNEQFF
TRBV6-5,TRBD1,TRBJ2-1,-,TGTGCCAGCAGTTTCCGGGACAGAAAATACGATGAGCAGTTCTTC,CASSFRDRKYDEQFF
TRBV5-6,-,TRBJ2-7,-,TGTGCCAGCAGCCCCCCGGGCAGGGAATACTACGAGCAGTACTTC,CASSPPGREYYEQYF
TRBV15,-,TRBJ1-2,-,TGTGCCACCAGCGGGGGTCTCAAACAGGGACTGGTGGGCTACACCTTC,CATSGGLKQGLVGYTF
TRBV4-3,-,TRBJ1-2,few,TGCGCCAGCAGCCAAGATGGAACGGCTAGGGATTATGGCTACACCTTC,CASSQDGTARDYGYTF
TRBV28,TRBD2,TRBJ2-5,-,TGTGCCAGCAGTTTACTGGCGGGAGGCATTGAGACCCAGTACTTC,CASSLLAGGIETQYF
TRBV7-6,-,TRBJ2-7,-,TGTGCCAGCAGCTTAGATGGGGGGTTCGACGAGCAGTACTTC,CASSLDGGFDEQYF
TRBV7-9,TRBD2,TRBJ2-1,-,TGTGCCAGCAGAGGGGAGGGCTCCTACAATGAGCAGTTCTTC,CASRGEGSYNEQFF
TRBV2,-,TRBJ1-5,-,TGTGCCAGCAGTGTCGATAATCAGCCCCAGCATTTT,CASSVDNQPQHF
TRBV6-5,-,TRBJ2-2,few,TGTGCCAGCAGTTACTCGTCACGTGTCGGGGAGCTGTTTTTT,CASSYSSRVGELFF
TRBV9,TRBD1,TRBJ1-1,-,TGTGCCAGCAGCATAAGTAGGGACAGGGGGCTGAACACTGAAGCTTTCTTT,CASSISRDRGLNTEAFF
TRBV5-1,-,TRBJ2-1,-,TGCGCCAGCAGCTTGATTAGCGCCCAAACGGATGAGCAGTTCTTC,CASSLISAQTDEQFF
TRBV7-6,-,TRBJ2-3,-,TGTGCCAGCAGCTACGACGGATTCACAGATACGCAGTATTTT,CASSYDGFTDTQYF
TRBV28,-,TRBJ2-2,-,TGTGCCAGCAGTCGATTGAACACCGGGGAGCTGTTTTTT,CASSRLNTGELFF
TRBV7-8,TRBD2,TRBJ2-7,-,TGTGCCAGCAGGCAAACTAGCGGGAACTACGAGCAGTACTTC,CASRQTSGNYEQYF
TRBV7-6,-,TRBJ2-2,-,TGTGCCAGCAGCTTTGGGGCGAGCGGGGAGCTGTTTTTT,CASSFGASGELFF
TRBV7-8,TRBD1,TRBJ1-1,-,TGTGCCAGCGGGACAGGTGATGAAGCTTTCTTT,CASGTGDEAFF
TRBV15,-,TRBJ2-3,-,TGTGCCACCCGGAGCACAGATACGCAGTATTTT,CATRSTDTQYF
TRBV5-1,-,TRBJ2-3,-,TGCGCCAGCAGCTTAGGGTACCCTAGCACAGATACGCAGTATTTT,CASSLGYPSTDTQYF
TRBV28,-,TRBJ2-7,-,TGTGCCAGCAGTTCCCCGGACCACTCCTACGAGCAGTACTTC,CASSSPDHSYEQYF
TRBV6-1,-,TRBJ2-7,-,TGTGCCAGCAGCTCGGTTGACGAGCAGTACTTC,CASSSVDEQYF
TRBV27,TRBD1,TRBJ1-6,few,TGTGCCAGCAGTTTACCGGACAGGGGGCTAAATTCACCCCTCCACTTT,CASSLPDRGLNSPLHF
TRBV7-2,-,TRBJ2-1,-,TGTGCCAGCAGCTTTGCGGGGTCCTCCTACAATGAGCAGTTCTTC,CASSFAGSSYNEQFF
TRBV5-4,-,TRBJ1-1,-,TGTGCCAGCAGCTTGCAGGGGTTGGACACTGAAGCTTTCTTT,CASSLQGLDTEAFF
TRBV15,TRBD1,TRBJ1-5,-,TGTGCCACCAGCCGGGACAGGGGCAATCAGCCCCAGCATTTT,CATSRDRGNQPQHF
TRBV11-1,-,TRBJ2-5,-,TGTGCCAGCAGCTTAGTCCCGGACAGTCCGACAGAGACCCAGTACTTC,CASSLVPDSPTETQYF
TRBV27,TRBD1,TRBJ2-7,-,TGTGCCAGCAGTTTAATCCTCCCGGAGACAGGGATGGTCTACGAGCAGTACTTC,CASSLILPETGMVYEQYF
TRBV28,TRBD2,TRBJ2-3,-,TGTGCCAGCAGTAACCAGACTAGCGTTTACACAGATACGCAGTATTTT,CASSNQTSVYTDTQYF
TRBV4-1,TRBD1,TRBJ1-2,-,TGCGCCAGCAGCCACCCCCGACAGGGTGAGGATGGCTACACCTTC,CASSHPRQGEDGYTF
TRBV28,-,TRBJ1-1,-,TGTGCCAGCAGCCCGGGGGGGGCTTCGGCTTTCTTT,CASSPGGASAFF
TRBV4-1,-,TRBJ2-3,-,TGCGCCAGCAGCCAAGTGGTGGGAACAACAGATACGCAGTATTTT,CASSQVVGTTDTQYF